These 9 T cell receptor beta chains share one sample of origin, sequenced in a study of blood T cell repertoires in COVID-19. Sequencing used immunoSEQ multiplex PCR; TCRdb keeps in-frame clones, though not all of them. The sample records about 220,000 clones, 82% being singletons. The sequenced sample consisted of PBMCs or T cells enriched from blood (not recorded which). These receptors all stem from a woman in her sixties or seventies who had recovered from COVID-19.

The table lists this clone with a few counts. This sequence joins TRBV6-5 and TRBJ1-2, with D possibly being TRBD1 (6 bases). The CDR3 sequence is 16 residues long. Germline V gives CDR1 MNHEY, CDR2 SVGAGI. With 0 bases removed from V and 4 bases from J, the gap between germline ends came to 15 bases. The CDR3: CASSYSTGHLIYGYTF. The CDR3, as DNA: TGTGCCAGCAGTTACTCGACAGGACATTTAATCTATGGCTACACCTTC.

The chain employs TRBV5-6 and TRBJ2-3; no clear D gene. The CDR3 runs to 15 residues. The V end was cut by 0 bases, the J end by 0 bases, with 8 bases between. The germline gives CDR1 SGHDT, CDR2 YYEEEE. The CDR3 DNA is TGTGCCAGCAGCTTGGGTGGCGGTAGCACAGATACGCAGTATTTT. This translates into CASSLGGGSTDTQYF.

V gene TRBV5-5 combines with J gene TRBJ1-2; 10 bases match TRBD1. CDR1 is SGHKS, CDR2 YYEKEE, per germline (reference sequence). J gave up 5 bases and V 0 bases, and 1 base lay outside the gene matches. The CDR3 is 14 amino acids. The DNA of the CDR3 is TGTGCCAGCAGCTTGGGGGGACAGGGGTATGGCTACACCTTC. This encodes CASSLGGQGYGYTF.

The chain combines TRBV21-1 with TRBJ2-3; no DNA check was done on the table's D call, TRBD2. TRBV21-1 is deemed a pseudogene. This CDR3 is 20 amino acids long. CDR3: CASSKNLTSGTVPRTDTQYF. The CDR3 nucleotides read TGTGCCAGCAGCAAGAACTTGACTAGCGGGACTGTTCCACGCACAGATACGCAGTATTTT.

The CDR3 reads CASSASTGQPQHF. CDR3 bases: TGTGCCAGTAGTGCCTCGACAGGACAGCCCCAGCATTTT. J is TRBJ1-5 and V is TRBV19; D might be TRBD1 (6 bases). Trimming left V 5 bases short and J 7 bases short, with 12 bases between. The CDR3 spans 13 residues. Germline assignment: CDR1 LNHDA and CDR2 SQIVND (reference sequence).

This clone has a single count. The V gene is TRBV12-3 or TRBV12-4, the J gene TRBJ1-1, with TRBD1 as a possible D gene (5 bases). CDR3 length: 13 amino acids. Trimming shortened V by 1 base and J by 3 bases, and 6 bases separated the two germline ends. In DNA form, the CDR3 reads TGTGCCAGCAGTTTAGACAGGCACACTGAAGCTTTCTTT. This gives the protein CASSLDRHTEAFF.

This clone has only one observation. The genes are TRBV7-6 and TRBJ1-2, with a tentative D call TRBD1 (5 bases). This CDR3 spans 14 amino acids. CDR1 SGHVS and CDR2 FNYEAQ come from the germline V gene. Trimming removed 1 base at V and 10 bases at J, with 16 bases between. The CDR3 coding sequence is TGTGCCAGCAGCTTAGGTGGGGGGAGCGAAGCCTACACCTTC. Amino acids: CASSLGGGSEAYTF.

This sequence joins TRBV19 and TRBJ1-2; D is uncertain. The CDR3 sequence is 15 residues long. Germline CDR1 reads LNHDA; CDR2 reads SQIVND (reference sequence). The V end lost 2 bases, the J end lost 4 bases, and 14 bases lay between the germline ends. CDR3 in amino acids: CASSIKKEAGYGYTF. The CDR3 DNA sequence: TGTGCCAGTAGTATAAAGAAGGAGGCGGGCTATGGCTACACCTTC.

The chain uses TRBV19 and TRBJ2-3, with TRBD2 as a possible D gene (6 bases). Trimming left V 6 bases short and J 0 bases short, with 10 bases between. CDR1 LNHDA and CDR2 SQIVND come from the germline V gene (reference sequence). The CDR3 contains 14 residues. The CDR3 loop reads CASRSGPSTDTQYF. The CDR3 DNA reads as TGTGCCAGTAGGAGCGGGCCTAGCACAGATACGCAGTATTTT. Full variable domain (missing parts from reference TRBV19 and TRBJ2-3): DGGITQSPKYLFRKEGQNVTLSCEQNLNHDAMYWYRQDPGQGLRLIYYSQIVNDFQKGDIAEGYSVSREKKESFPLTVTSAQKNPTAFYLCASRSGPSTDTQYFGPGTRLTVL.